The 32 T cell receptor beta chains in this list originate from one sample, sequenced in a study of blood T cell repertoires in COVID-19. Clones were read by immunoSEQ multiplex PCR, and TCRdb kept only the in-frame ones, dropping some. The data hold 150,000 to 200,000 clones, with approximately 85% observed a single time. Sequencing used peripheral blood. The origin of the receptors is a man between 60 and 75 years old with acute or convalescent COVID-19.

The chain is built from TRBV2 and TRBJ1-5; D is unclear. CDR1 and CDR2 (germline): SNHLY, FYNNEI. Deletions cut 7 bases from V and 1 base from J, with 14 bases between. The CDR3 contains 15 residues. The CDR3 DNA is TGTGCCAGCACCCTGAGTGCCGGGAGCAATCAGCCCCAGCATTTT. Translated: CASTLSAGSNQPQHF.

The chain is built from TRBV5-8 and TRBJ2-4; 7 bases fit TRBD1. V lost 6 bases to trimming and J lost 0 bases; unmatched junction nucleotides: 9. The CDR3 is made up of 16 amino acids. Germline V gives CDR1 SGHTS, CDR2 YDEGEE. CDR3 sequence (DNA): TGTGCCAGCACCCTGAGGGGGCTGTTAGCCAAAAACATTCAGTACTTC. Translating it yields CASTLRGLLAKNIQYF.

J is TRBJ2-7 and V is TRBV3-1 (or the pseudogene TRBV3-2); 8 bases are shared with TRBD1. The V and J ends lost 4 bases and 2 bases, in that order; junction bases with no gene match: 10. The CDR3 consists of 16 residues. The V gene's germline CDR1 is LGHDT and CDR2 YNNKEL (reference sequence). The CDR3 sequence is CASSLTTDRGAYEQYF. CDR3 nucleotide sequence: TGTGCCAGCAGCCTTACGACTGACAGGGGAGCCTACGAGCAGTACTTC.

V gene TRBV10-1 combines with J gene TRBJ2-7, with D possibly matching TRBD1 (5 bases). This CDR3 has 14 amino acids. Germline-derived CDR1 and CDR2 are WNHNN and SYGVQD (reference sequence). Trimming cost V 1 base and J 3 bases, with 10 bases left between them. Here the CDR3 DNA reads TGCGCCAGCAGTGAGTATGGCAGGGACTACGAGCAGTACTTC. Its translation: CASSEYGRDYEQYF.

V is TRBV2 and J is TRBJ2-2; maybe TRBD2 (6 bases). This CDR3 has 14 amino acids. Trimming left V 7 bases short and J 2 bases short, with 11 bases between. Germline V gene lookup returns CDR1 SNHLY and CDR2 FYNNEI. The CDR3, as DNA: TGTGCCAGCACCCGGGACTCCAACACCGGGGAGCTGTTTTTT. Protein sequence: CASTRDSNTGELFF.

The CDR3, as DNA: TGTGCCAGCAGTTCCGGAGACAGGAATGAAAAACTGTTTTTT. Translated, it gives CASSSGDRNEKLFF. The V and J genes are TRBV28 and TRBJ1-4; D is perhaps TRBD1 (6 bases). The CDR3 length is 14 residues. Trimming removed 4 bases from V and 5 bases from J, with 11 bases in between. Per the germline V gene, CDR1 is MDHEN and CDR2 is SYDVKM.

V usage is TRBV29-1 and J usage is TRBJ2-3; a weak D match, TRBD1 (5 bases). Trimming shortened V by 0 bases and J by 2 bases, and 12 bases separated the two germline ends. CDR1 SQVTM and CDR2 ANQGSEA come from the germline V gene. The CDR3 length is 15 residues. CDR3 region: CSVEDQGDNTDTQYF. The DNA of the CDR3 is TGCAGCGTTGAAGATCAAGGGGATAACACAGATACGCAGTATTTT.

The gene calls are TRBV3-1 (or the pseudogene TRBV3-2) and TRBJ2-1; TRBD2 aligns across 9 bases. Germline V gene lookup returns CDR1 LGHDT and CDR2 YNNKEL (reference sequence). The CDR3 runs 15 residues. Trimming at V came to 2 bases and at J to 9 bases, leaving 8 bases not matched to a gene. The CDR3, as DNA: TGTGCCAGCAGCCAATCCAGGCGGGAGGGAGGTGAGCAGTTCTTC. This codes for CASSQSRREGGEQFF.

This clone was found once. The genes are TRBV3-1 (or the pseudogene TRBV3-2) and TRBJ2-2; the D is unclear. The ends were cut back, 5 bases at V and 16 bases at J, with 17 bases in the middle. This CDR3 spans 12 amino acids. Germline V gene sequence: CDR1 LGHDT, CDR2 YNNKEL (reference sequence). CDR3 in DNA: TGTGCCAGCAGCAAACTCGACACGGCGCCGTTTTTT. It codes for CASSKLDTAPFF.

The CDR3 loop is CASSYGRGVHTGELFF. The CDR3 DNA is TGTGCCAGCAGTTACGGGAGGGGCGTCCACACCGGGGAGCTGTTTTTT. This rearrangement joins TRBV6-2 or TRBV6-3 to TRBJ2-2; 7 bases map to TRBD2. The CDR3 spans 16 residues. Germline lookup yields CDR1 MNHEY and CDR2 SVGEGT. Unmatched junction bases numbered 6, after V lost 2 bases and J lost 3 bases.

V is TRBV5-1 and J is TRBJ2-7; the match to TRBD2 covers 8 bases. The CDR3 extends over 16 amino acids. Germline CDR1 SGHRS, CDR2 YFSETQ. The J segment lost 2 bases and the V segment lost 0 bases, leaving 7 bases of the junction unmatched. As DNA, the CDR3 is TGCGCCAGCAGCTTGGCAGCGCGGGAGGCTGCCTACGAGCAGTACTTC. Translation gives CASSLAAREAAYEQYF.

The CDR3 region is CASSLRPPGAFF. CDR3 in DNA: TGTGCCAGCAGTTTACGCCCCCCCGGAGCTTTCTTT. This sequence joins TRBV28 and TRBJ1-1, with no clear D. The germline V and J ends were trimmed by 2 bases and 10 bases, with 11 bases remaining between them. CDR1 is MDHEN and CDR2 is SYDVKM in the germline V gene. This CDR3 is 12 amino acids long.

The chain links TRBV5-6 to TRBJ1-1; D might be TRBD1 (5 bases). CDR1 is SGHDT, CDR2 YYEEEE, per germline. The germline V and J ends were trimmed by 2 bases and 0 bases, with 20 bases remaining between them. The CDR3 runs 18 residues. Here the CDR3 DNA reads TGTGCCAGCAGCTTCCTACGGGCGGGGCAGAAGATGAACACTGAAGCTTTCTTT. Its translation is CASSFLRAGQKMNTEAFF.

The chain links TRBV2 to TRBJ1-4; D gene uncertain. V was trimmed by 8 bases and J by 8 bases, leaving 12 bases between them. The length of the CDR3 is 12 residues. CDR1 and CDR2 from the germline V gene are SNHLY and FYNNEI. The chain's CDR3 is CASRLKAEKLFF. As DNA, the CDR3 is TGTGCCAGCCGACTCAAGGCGGAAAAACTGTTTTTT.

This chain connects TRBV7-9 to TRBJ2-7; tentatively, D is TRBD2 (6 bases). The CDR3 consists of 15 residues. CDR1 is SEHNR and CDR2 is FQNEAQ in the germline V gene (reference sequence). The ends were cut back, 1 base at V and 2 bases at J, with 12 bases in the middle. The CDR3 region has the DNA TGTGCCAGCAGCTTAGGATTTAGCGGCCCCTACGAGCAGTACTTC. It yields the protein CASSLGFSGPYEQYF. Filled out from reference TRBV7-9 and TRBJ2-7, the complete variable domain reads DTGVSQNPRHKITKRGQNVTFRCDPISEHNRLYWYRQTLGQGPEFLTYFQNEAQLEKSRLLSDRFSAERPKGSFSTLEIQRTEQGDSAMYLCASSLGFSGPYEQYFGPGTRLTVT.

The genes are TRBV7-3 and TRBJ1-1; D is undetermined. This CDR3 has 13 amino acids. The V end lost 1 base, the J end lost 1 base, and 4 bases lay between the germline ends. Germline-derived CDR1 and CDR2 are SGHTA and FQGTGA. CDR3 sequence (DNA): TGTGCCAGCAGCTTAAATAAGAACACTGAAGCTTTCTTT. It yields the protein CASSLNKNTEAFF.

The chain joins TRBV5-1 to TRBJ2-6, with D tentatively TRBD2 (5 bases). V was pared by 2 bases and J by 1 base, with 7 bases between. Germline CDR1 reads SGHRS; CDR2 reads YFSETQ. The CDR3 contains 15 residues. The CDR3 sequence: CASSFGGSGANVLTF. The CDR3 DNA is TGCGCCAGCAGCTTCGGCGGGTCTGGGGCCAACGTCCTGACTTTC.

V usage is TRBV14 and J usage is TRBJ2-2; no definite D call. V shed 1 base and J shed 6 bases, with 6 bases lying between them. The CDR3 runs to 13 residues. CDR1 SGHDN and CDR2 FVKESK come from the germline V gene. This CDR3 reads CASSQVRSGELFF. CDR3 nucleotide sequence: TGTGCCAGCAGCCAAGTTAGATCCGGGGAGCTGTTTTTT.

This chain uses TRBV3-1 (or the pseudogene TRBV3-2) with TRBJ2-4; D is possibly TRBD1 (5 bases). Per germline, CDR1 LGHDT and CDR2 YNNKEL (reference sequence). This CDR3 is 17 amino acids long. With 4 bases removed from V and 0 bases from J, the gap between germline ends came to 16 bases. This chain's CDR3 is CASSPDTGTLAKNIQYF. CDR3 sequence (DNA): TGTGCCAGCAGCCCGGACACAGGTACTCTAGCCAAAAACATTCAGTACTTC.

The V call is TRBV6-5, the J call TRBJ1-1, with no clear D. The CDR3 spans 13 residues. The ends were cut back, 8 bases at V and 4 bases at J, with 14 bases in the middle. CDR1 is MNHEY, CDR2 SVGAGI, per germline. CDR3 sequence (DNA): TGTGCCAGCCTGACGGGGTCGGGCACTGAAGCTTTCTTT. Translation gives CASLTGSGTEAFF.

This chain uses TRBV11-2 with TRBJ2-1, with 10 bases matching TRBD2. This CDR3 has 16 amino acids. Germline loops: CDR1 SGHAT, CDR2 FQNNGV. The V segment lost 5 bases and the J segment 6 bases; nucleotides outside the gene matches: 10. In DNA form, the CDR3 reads TGTGCCAGCAGCAGACCTAGCGGGAGTTTGGTCAATGAGCAGTTCTTC. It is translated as CASSRPSGSLVNEQFF.

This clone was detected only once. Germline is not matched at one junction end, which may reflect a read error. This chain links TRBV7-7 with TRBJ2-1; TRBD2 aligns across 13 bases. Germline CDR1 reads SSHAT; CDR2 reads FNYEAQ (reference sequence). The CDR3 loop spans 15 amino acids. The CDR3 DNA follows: TGTGCTAGCAGCTTAGGACTAGCGGGAGTGAATGAGCAGTTCTTC. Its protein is CASSLGLAGVNEQFF.

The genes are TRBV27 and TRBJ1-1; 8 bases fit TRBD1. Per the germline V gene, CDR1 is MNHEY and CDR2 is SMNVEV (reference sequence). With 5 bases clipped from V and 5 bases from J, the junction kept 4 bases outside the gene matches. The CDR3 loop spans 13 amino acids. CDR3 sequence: CASSQDRETEAFF. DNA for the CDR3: TGTGCCAGCAGTCAGGACAGGGAAACTGAAGCTTTCTTT.

As DNA, the CDR3 is TGTGCCAGCAGCGTAGCGGGAACAGATACGCAGTATTTT. Amino acids: CASSVAGTDTQYF. The chain has TRBV9 and TRBJ2-3, with D possibly being TRBD2 (5 bases). The CDR3 is 13 residues long. The V end lost 0 bases, the J end lost 3 bases, and 5 bases lay between the germline ends. Germline loops: CDR1 SGDLS, CDR2 YYNGEE. The full variable domain, its missing parts supplied by reference TRBV9 and TRBJ2-3, is DSGVTQTPKHLITATGQRVTLRCSPRSGDLSVYWYQQSLDQGLQFLIQYYNGEERAKGNILERFSAQQFPDLHSELNLSSLELGDSALYFCASSVAGTDTQYFGPGTRLTVL.

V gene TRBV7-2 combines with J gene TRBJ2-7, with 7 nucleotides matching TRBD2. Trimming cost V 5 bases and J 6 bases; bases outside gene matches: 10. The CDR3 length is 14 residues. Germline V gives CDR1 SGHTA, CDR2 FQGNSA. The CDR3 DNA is TGTGCCAGCAGCGCCAGCGGGGCCTTCGGCGAGCAGTACTTC. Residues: CASSASGAFGEQYF.

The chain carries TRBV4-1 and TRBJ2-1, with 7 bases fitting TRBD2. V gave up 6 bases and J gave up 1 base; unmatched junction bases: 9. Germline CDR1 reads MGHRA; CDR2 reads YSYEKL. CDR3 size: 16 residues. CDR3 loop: CASRGVGRGSYNEQFF. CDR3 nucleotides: TGCGCCAGCAGGGGGGTGGGGAGGGGTTCCTACAATGAGCAGTTCTTC.

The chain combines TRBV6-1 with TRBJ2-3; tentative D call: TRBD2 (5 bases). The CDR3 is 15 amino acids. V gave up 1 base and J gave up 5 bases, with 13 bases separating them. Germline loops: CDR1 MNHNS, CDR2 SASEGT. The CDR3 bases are TGTGCCAGCAGTGAAGAGGGTGGGAGAGGAGATACGCAGTATTTT. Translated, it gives CASSEEGGRGDTQYF.

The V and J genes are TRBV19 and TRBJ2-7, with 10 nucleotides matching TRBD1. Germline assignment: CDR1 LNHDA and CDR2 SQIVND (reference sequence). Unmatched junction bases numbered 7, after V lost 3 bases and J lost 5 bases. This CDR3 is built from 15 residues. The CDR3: CASSITGQGSHEQYF. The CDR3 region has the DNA TGTGCCAGTAGTATTACGGGACAGGGGTCCCACGAGCAGTACTTC. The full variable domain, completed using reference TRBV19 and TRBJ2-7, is DGGITQSPKYLFRKEGQNVTLSCEQNLNHDAMYWYRQDPGQGLRLIYYSQIVNDFQKGDIAEGYSVSREKKESFPLTVTSAQKNPTAFYLCASSITGQGSHEQYFGPGTRLTVT.

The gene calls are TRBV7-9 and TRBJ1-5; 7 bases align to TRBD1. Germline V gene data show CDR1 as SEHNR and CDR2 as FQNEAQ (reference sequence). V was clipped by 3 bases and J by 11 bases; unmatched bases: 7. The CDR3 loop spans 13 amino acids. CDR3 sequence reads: CASSLGQSRAQHF. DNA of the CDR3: TGTGCCAGCAGCTTGGGACAGTCCCGGGCCCAGCATTTT.

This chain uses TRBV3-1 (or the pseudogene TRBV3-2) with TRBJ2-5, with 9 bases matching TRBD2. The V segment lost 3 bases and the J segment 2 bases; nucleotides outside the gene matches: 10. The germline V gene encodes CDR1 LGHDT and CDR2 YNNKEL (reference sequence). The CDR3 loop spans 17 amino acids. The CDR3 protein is CASSQFAGGRQQETQYF. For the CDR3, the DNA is TGTGCCAGCAGCCAGTTTGCGGGAGGGCGGCAACAAGAGACCCAGTACTTC.

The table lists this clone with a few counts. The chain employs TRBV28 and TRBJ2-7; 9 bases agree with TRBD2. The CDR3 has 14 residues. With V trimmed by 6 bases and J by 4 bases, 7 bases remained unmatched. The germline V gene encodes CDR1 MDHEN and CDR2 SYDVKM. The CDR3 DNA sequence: TGTGCCAGCAGAGTGGGGAGCGGGAGGTACGAGCAGTACTTC. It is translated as CASRVGSGRYEQYF.

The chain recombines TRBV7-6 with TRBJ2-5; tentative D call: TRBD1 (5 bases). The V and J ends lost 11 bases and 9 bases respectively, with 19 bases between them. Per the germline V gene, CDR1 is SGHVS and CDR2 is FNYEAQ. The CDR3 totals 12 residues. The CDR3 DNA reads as TGTGCCTCGCAGGGCAGGTCGTCGGCCCAGTACTTC. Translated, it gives CASQGRSSAQYF.